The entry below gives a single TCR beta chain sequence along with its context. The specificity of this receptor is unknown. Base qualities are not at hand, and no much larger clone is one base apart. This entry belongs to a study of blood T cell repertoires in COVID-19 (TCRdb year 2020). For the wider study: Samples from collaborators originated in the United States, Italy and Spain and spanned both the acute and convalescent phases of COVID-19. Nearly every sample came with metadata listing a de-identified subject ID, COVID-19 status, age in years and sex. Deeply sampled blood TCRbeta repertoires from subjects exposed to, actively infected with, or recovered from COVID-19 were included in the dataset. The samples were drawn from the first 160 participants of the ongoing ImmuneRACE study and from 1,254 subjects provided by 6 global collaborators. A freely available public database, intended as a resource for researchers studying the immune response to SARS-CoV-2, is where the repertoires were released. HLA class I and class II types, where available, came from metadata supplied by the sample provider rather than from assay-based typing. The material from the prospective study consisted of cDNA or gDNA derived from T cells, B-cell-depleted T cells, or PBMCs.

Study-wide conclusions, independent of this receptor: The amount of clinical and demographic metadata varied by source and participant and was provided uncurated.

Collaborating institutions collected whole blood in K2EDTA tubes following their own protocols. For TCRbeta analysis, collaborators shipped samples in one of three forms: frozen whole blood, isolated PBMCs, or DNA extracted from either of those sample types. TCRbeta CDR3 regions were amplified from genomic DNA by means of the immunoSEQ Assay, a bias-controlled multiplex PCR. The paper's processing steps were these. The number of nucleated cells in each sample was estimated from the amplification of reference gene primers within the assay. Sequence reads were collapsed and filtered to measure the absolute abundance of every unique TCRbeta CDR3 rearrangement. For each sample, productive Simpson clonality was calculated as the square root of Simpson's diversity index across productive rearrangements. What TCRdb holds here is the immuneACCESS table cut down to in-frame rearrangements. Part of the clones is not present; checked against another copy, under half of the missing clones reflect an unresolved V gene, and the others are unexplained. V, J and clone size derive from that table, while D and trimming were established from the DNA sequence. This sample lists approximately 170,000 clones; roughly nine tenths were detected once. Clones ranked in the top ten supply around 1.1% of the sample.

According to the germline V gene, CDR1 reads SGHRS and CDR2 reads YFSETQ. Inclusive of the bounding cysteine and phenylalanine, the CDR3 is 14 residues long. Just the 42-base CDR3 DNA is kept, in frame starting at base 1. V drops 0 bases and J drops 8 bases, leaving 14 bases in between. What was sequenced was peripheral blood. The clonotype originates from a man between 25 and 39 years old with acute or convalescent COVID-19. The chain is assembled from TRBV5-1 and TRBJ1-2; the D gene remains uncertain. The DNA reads TGCGCCAGCAGCTTGGATCCAGGCACGGGGGGCTACACCTTC. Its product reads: CASSLDPGTGGYTF.